This paragraph covers one TCR beta chain sequence. Its antigen is unknown. Unique molecular identifiers featured in how the TCRbeta library was prepared. Using its own MiXCR run on the PCR reads, TCRdb lists one record per CDR3 protein. The top ten clones hold over 2% of a sample with fewer than 700,000 distinct CDR3 sequences, 10% to 15% of them seen once. With 4 bases clipped from V and 5 bases from J, the junction kept 5 bases outside the gene matches. Germline loops: CDR1 MNHEY, CDR2 SVGAGI. The length of the CDR3 is 15 residues. The source of the sample is a study of T-cell reconstitution after alpha-beta-depleted transplantation in children. Study-level points and caveats: The high TCRbeta diversity at day 60 in some patients came from surviving recipient T cells and thymic progenitors.

The sample in question was PBMCs, mostly from graft donor cells, obtained 360 days after TCRalphabeta/CD19-depleted stem cell transplant. The receptor comes from a male patient aged 10 to 17 who had a stem cell transplant for acute myeloid leukemia, so the T cells may come from the graft donor. The J gene is TRBJ2-5, the V gene TRBV6-5; 12 bases map to TRBD2. CDR3 in DNA: TGTGCCAGCAGTTGGAGACTAGCGGGGGATGAGACCCAGTACTTC. It yields the protein CASSWRLAGDETQYF.